Listed below are T cell receptor beta chains from one sample, sequenced in a study of beta chain features in type 1 diabetes. TCRdb keeps only in-frame clones here, not all; method: immunoSEQ multiplex PCR. The sample consists of roughly 180,000 clones, about 13% of them appearing once. Sequencing was carried out using central memory CD4+ T cells from blood. The receptors here all came from a woman in her late teens or twenties in good health. Both conserved end residues are part of each CDR3. The D gene is left open where the match is weak. The size of a clone is reported for some rows only, either as once, few or many, or as a class for expanded clones.

NA	few	TRBJ1-4	TRBV19	TGTGCCAGTTCCCGGGAACCCTTTAATGAAAAACTGTTTTTT	CASSREPFNEKLFF
NA	NA	TRBJ2-2	TRBV18	TGTGCCAGCTCCCCAGCCGGGGGAAACACCGGGGAGCTGTTTTTT	CASSPAGGNTGELFF
TRBD2	NA	TRBJ2-1	TRBV27	TGTGCCAGCAGGGCGACTAGCGGGAGGAATGAGCAGTTCTTC	CASRATSGRNEQFF
TRBD1	NA	TRBJ2-7	TRBV11-2	TGTGCCAGCAGCTTAGGAACAGGGGCCTACGAGCAGTACTTC	CASSLGTGAYEQYF
TRBD1	NA	TRBJ2-2	TRBV29-1	TGCAGCGTTCAGGACAGGGCGAACACCGGGGAGCTGTTTTTT	CSVQDRANTGELFF
TRBD2	NA	TRBJ2-1	TRBV27	TGTGCCAGCAGTCGCCCCGGGACTAGCGGGAGGAGGGGTGAGCAGTTCTTC	CASSRPGTSGRRGEQFF
NA	NA	TRBJ1-1	TRBV5-1	TGCGCCAGCAGCTCCAGGAATCAGAACACTGAAGCTTTCTTT	CASSSRNQNTEAFF
TRBD2	NA	TRBJ2-1	TRBV19	TGTGCCAGTAGGCCCACGGAGGGGCGGGAGGGCCGCAATGAGCAGTTCTTC	CASRPTEGREGRNEQFF
TRBD1	NA	TRBJ1-1	TRBV7-3	TGTGCCAGCAGCTCGGACAGGACGACTGAAGCTTTCTTT	CASSSDRTTEAFF
NA	once	TRBJ2-3	TRBV11-2	TGTGCCAGCAGCTTAGCCCTCGGGGGGCCAACAGATACGCAGTATTTT	CASSLALGGPTDTQYF
NA	NA	TRBJ2-1	TRBV27	TGTGCCAGCAGTTCCCAAGCACATACTAGGCAGAACACGTTCTTC	CASSSQAHTRQNTFF
TRBD1	NA	TRBJ2-1	TRBV5-1	TGCGCCAGCAGCGCTATGACAGGGGGCTACAATGAGCAGTTCTTC	CASSAMTGGYNEQFF
TRBD2	few	TRBJ2-5	TRBV7-2	TGTGCCAGCAGCCCCGAACTAGCGGAAGAGACCCAGTACTTC	CASSPELAEETQYF
TRBD2	NA	TRBJ2-7	TRBV4-2	TGTGCCAGCAGCCAAGGGGCCCAACTAGCGGGAACCTACGAGCAGTACTTC	CASSQGAQLAGTYEQYF
TRBD1	few	TRBJ1-2	TRBV11-2	TGTGCCAGCAACTTAGACAGGGGTGGCTACACCTTC	CASNLDRGGYTF
TRBD2	NA	TRBJ2-3	TRBV5-1	TGCGCCAGCAGCTGGGACTACACAGATACGCAGTATTTT	CASSWDYTDTQYF
TRBD1	NA	TRBJ1-5	TRBV29-1	TGCAGCGTCCGGACAGGGGGGTTTGGGCAGCCCCAGCATTTT	CSVRTGGFGQPQHF
NA	NA	TRBJ2-5	TRBV16	TGTGCCAGCAGCCAAAGTACACTCGGGATGGAGACCCAGTACTTC	CASSQSTLGMETQYF
NA	NA	TRBJ2-3	TRBV29-1	TGCAGCGTCGACATCTCACGTCTTAGCACAGATACGCAGTATTTT	CSVDISRLSTDTQYF
TRBD1	NA	TRBJ1-4	TRBV25-1	TGTGCCAGCAGTGATCGACAGGGGGCTAATGAAAAACTGTTTTTT	CASSDRQGANEKLFF
TRBD1	many	TRBJ1-2	TRBV27	TGTGCCAGCAGTGTTGGGACAGGGCAACCTAACTATGGCTACACCTTC	CASSVGTGQPNYGYTF
TRBD2	NA	TRBJ2-1	TRBV7-9	TGTGCCAGCAGCTTAGAATTAGCGGGAGGTAAACCCTACAATGAGCAGTTCTTC	CASSLELAGGKPYNEQFF
NA	few	TRBJ1-5	TRBV4-3	TGCGCCAGCAGCCAAGATTGGAGTAGCAATCAGCCCCAGCATTTT	CASSQDWSSNQPQHF
NA	few	TRBJ2-5	TRBV15	TGTGCCACCAGCAGAAGACTTCAAGAGACCCAGTACTTC	CATSRRLQETQYF
TRBD1	few	TRBJ2-6	TRBV9	TGTGCCAGCAGCGTTGGACAGGGCGGGGCCAACGTCCTGACTTTC	CASSVGQGGANVLTF
NA	few	TRBJ2-3	TRBV28	TGTGCCAGCAGTTTAGCTAGCTCTACGCAGTATTTT	CASSLASSTQYF
TRBD2	NA	TRBJ2-1	TRBV28	TGTGCCAGCAGTTTATGGTCACTAGCGGGAGGGCCGGGTGAGCAGTTCTTC	CASSLWSLAGGPGEQFF
NA	few	TRBJ1-2	TRBV29-1	TGCAGCGTTGTAGTTTGGAGTGGTGGCTACACCTTC	CSVVVWSGGYTF
NA	few	TRBJ2-1	TRBV29-1	TGCAGCGTTGAAAAGCTACAGGGATCCTACAATGAGCAGTTCTTC	CSVEKLQGSYNEQFF
TRBD2	few	TRBJ2-7	TRBV5-5	TGTGCCAGCAGGAGGGGCGGGGGCGAGCAGTACTTC	CASRRGGGEQYF
TRBD2	many	TRBJ2-2	TRBV11-2	TGTGCCAGCAGCTGGGGGACTAGTAAAGTCGGGGAGCTGTTTTTT	CASSWGTSKVGELFF
NA	few	TRBJ2-1	TRBV6-5	TGTGCCAGCAGTTATCAACAGGGTCTGGGGGAGCAGTTCTTC	CASSYQQGLGEQFF
TRBD2	few	TRBJ2-5	TRBV7-9	TGTGCCAGCAGCTCAAGACTAGCGGGGGCTCAAGAGACCCAGTACTTC	CASSSRLAGAQETQYF
NA	few	TRBJ2-2	TRBV5-1	TGCGCCAGCAGCTTGCCGTCCACAGGATACACCGGGGAGCTGTTTTTT	CASSLPSTGYTGELFF
NA	NA	TRBJ2-7	TRBV7-3	TGTGCCAGCAGCTCAAAGCGGCTAGCTACGGAGCAGTACTTC	CASSSKRLATEQYF
NA	few	TRBJ2-5	TRBV28	TGTGCCAGCAGTCCACGGGAGACCCAGTACTTC	CASSPRETQYF
TRBD1	few	TRBJ1-1	TRBV7-9	TGTGCCAGCAGCTTAGGGGCAGGGGGAGATACTGAAGCTTTCTTT	CASSLGAGGDTEAFF
NA	few	TRBJ1-2	TRBV30	TGTGCCTGGAGTGTGGCAGGGTATGGCTACACCTTC	CAWSVAGYGYTF
NA	few	TRBJ2-1	TRBV21-1	TGTGCCAGCAGCTGGCCCTCTAGCGGGAGTACTACGGATGAGCAGTTCTTC	CASSWPSSGSTTDEQFF
NA	NA	TRBJ2-5	TRBV20-1	TGCAGTGCTATCGCGGAGACCCAGTACTTC	CSAIAETQYF
NA	NA	TRBJ2-5	TRBV28	TGTGCCAGCAACGCCAACTTGGAGACCCAGTACTTC	CASNANLETQYF
TRBD1	few	TRBJ2-5	TRBV19	TGTGCCAGTAGGGACAGGGACGGCCGAGAGACCCAGTACTTC	CASRDRDGRETQYF